The 21 T cell receptor beta chains presented below share a single source sample, sequenced in a study of siplizumab effects on memory and regulatory T cells. Here immunoSEQ multiplex PCR was the method, and the copy in TCRdb shows in-frame clones only, minus some. Here the sample spans approximately 82,000 clones, around 90% being singletons. Sequencing was done on a sample of Tregs sorted from blood. The receptors come from a human donor in good health.

The chain links TRBV7-2 to TRBJ1-1; D might be TRBD1 (5 bases). The V end lost 4 bases, the J end lost 10 bases, and 13 bases lay between the germline ends. Germline CDR1 and CDR2: SGHTA and FQGNSA. This CDR3 spans 12 amino acids. The chain's CDR3 is CASSSAGGVAFF. The CDR3 nucleotides are TGTGCCAGCAGCTCGGCTGGGGGGGTAGCTTTCTTT.

V and J are TRBV19 and TRBJ1-4, with 10 bases matching TRBD1. V lost 5 bases, J lost 0 bases, and 3 bases stayed unmatched. The CDR3 runs 16 residues. CDR1 is LNHDA and CDR2 is SQIVND in the germline V gene (reference sequence). DNA for the CDR3: TGTGCCAGTAGTCCCGGGACAGGGGCAACTAATGAAAAACTGTTTTTT. Its translation is CASSPGTGATNEKLFF.

The CDR3 reads CASSRQGGISPLHF. CDR3 sequence (DNA): TGTGCCAGCAGCCGACAGGGGGGGATCTCACCCCTCCACTTT. The V call is TRBV28, the J call TRBJ1-6, with TRBD1 matching 9 bases. Germline assignment: CDR1 MDHEN and CDR2 SYDVKM. V dropped 6 bases and J dropped 10; count of bases not matched to a gene: 7. The CDR3 length is 14 residues. Together with reference TRBV28 and TRBJ1-6, the CDR3 gives the full variable domain: DVKVTQSSRYLVKRTGEKVFLECVQDMDHENMFWYRQDPGLGLRLIYFSYDVKMKEKGDIPEGYSVSREKKERFSLILESASTNQTSMYLCASSRQGGISPLHFGNGTRLTVT.

This chain connects TRBV10-3 to TRBJ1-1, with D uncertain. There are 13 residues in the CDR3. Germline values: CDR1 ENHRY, CDR2 SYGVKD. V was shortened by 0 bases and J by 9 bases, with 11 bases between the two germline ends. Written as DNA, the CDR3 is TGTGCCATCAGTGAGTCTTTCGATACCCAAGCTTTCTTT. Its translation: CAISESFDTQAFF.

The chain couples TRBV11-3 to TRBJ2-5; TRBD2 aligns across 9 bases. CDR3 length: 19 residues. Germline loops: CDR1 SGHNT, CDR2 YENEEA. The J segment lost 3 bases and the V segment lost 2 bases, leaving 16 bases of the junction unmatched. The CDR3 DNA is TGTGCCAGCAGCTTATCACACGCCCTAGCGGGGCTGGGGGAAGAGACCCAGTACTTC. Amino acid sequence: CASSLSHALAGLGEETQYF.

This rearrangement joins TRBV29-1 to TRBJ2-1; 10 bases align to TRBD2. The CDR3 loop spans 16 amino acids. The ends lost 2 bases at V and 3 bases at J; junction bases unmatched: 7. Germline V gene data show CDR1 as SQVTM and CDR2 as ANQGSEA. The CDR3 region has the DNA TGCAGCGTTGAATCGCTCGAGCGGGGGGGCTACAATGAGCAGTTCTTC. The encoded protein is CSVESLERGGYNEQFF.

This clone was detected only once. The chain links TRBV6-5 to TRBJ2-7, with 9 bases that match TRBD1. CDR3 length equals 12 residues. The germline V gene has CDR1 MNHEY and CDR2 SVGAGI. Trimming cost V 10 bases and J 3 bases; bases outside gene matches: 4. In DNA, the CDR3 is TGTGCCACCTCGACAGGGGGCTACGAGCAGTACTTC. The encoded protein is CATSTGGYEQYF.

This chain uses TRBV5-6 with TRBJ2-6; D remains ambiguous. CDR1 is SGHDT, CDR2 YYEEEE, per germline. The length of the CDR3 is 15 residues. The germline V and J ends were trimmed by 2 bases and 1 base, with 7 bases remaining between them. The CDR3 loop reads CASSLALSGANVLTF. CDR3 nucleotide sequence: TGTGCCAGCAGCTTAGCCCTGTCTGGGGCCAACGTCCTGACTTTC.

V gene TRBV6-5 combines with J gene TRBJ2-7; possible D gene TRBD1, 6 bases. Trimming left V 5 bases short and J 5 bases short, with 19 bases between. In germline, CDR1 is MNHEY, CDR2 SVGAGI. The CDR3 runs 15 residues. The CDR3 spells CASSAVTGIRNEQYF. The CDR3 region has the DNA TGTGCCAGCAGTGCCGTTACAGGGATCCGCAACGAGCAGTACTTC.

The CDR3 reads CAISDQGRDTQYF. In DNA, the CDR3 is TGTGCCATCAGTGACCAGGGTAGGGATACGCAGTATTTT. The chain couples TRBV10-3 to TRBJ2-3, with a tentative D call TRBD1 (5 bases). V lost 3 bases, J lost 6 bases, and 10 bases lay in between. CDR1 ENHRY and CDR2 SYGVKD come from the germline V gene. The CDR3 loop spans 13 amino acids.

This sequence joins TRBV28 and TRBJ1-1; maybe TRBD1 (6 bases). Trimming took off 10 bases at V and 3 bases at J, with 21 bases between the two ends. Germline V CDR1 and CDR2: MDHEN, SYDVKM. The CDR3 is made up of 15 amino acids. In nucleotides, the CDR3 is TGTGCCACCGAAATCGGGACACAATTTCACACTGAAGCTTTCTTT. Its translation: CATEIGTQFHTEAFF.

This clone turned up a few times. The CDR3 loop is CASSLAWQFNEKLFF. The CDR3 nucleotides read TGTGCCAGCAGCTTGGCGTGGCAGTTTAATGAAAAACTGTTTTTT. V and J are TRBV5-5 and TRBJ1-4; the D is unclear. The length of the CDR3 is 15 residues. Germline V CDR1 and CDR2: SGHKS, YYEKEE (reference sequence). The V end was cut by 0 bases, the J end by 4 bases, with 10 bases between.

The chain couples TRBV19 to TRBJ2-1; TRBD1 might be the D (5 bases). Germline CDR1 and CDR2: LNHDA and SQIVND (reference sequence). This CDR3 has 14 residues. The V end lost 5 bases, the J end lost 7 bases, and 15 bases lay between the germline ends. DNA for the CDR3: TGTGCCAGTAGTCCGCCAGACAGCTATAATGAGCAGTTCTTC. Translation: CASSPPDSYNEQFF.

This chain joins TRBV6-4 and TRBJ1-3; tentatively, D is TRBD1 (5 bases). From germline, CDR1 is MRHNA and CDR2 SNTAGT. This CDR3 has 19 residues. Trimming removed 6 bases from V and 0 bases from J, with 24 bases in between. CDR3 region: CASRPEVGASTSSGNTIYF. The CDR3 nucleotides read TGTGCCAGCAGACCAGAGGTAGGGGCGTCCACAAGCTCTGGAAACACCATATATTTT.

The chain has TRBV4-1 and TRBJ2-5, with 7 bases identical to TRBD1. V lost 11 bases, J lost 2 bases, and 11 bases stayed unmatched. The CDR3 length is 14 residues. CDR1 and CDR2 (germline): MGHRA, YSYEKL. CDR3 protein: CASPQGQPQETQYF. CDR3 nucleotide sequence: TGCGCCTCTCCCCAGGGACAGCCGCAAGAGACCCAGTACTTC.

This chain connects TRBV2 to TRBJ2-3; TRBD1 agrees at 7 bases. V lost 8 bases to trimming and J lost 0 bases; unmatched junction nucleotides: 5. The CDR3 contains 14 residues. Germline V gives CDR1 SNHLY, CDR2 FYNNEI. This CDR3 is CASDRDSSTDTQYF. CDR3 nucleotides: TGTGCCAGCGACCGGGACAGTAGCACAGATACGCAGTATTTT.

This sequence joins TRBV6-1 and TRBJ1-3; 7 bases fit TRBD1. Losses at the gene ends were 6 bases for V and 0 bases for J; bases not matched to a gene: 5. Germline-derived CDR1 and CDR2 are MNHNS and SASEGT. CDR3 length equals 15 residues. The CDR3 DNA follows: TGTGCCAGCAGACTACAGGGGACCTCTGGAAACACCATATATTTT. Residues: CASRLQGTSGNTIYF.

This clone was seen a handful of times. The J gene is TRBJ1-1, the V gene TRBV7-9; D is unresolved. V lost 2 bases and J lost 2, with 9 bases in between. Germline CDR1 and CDR2: SEHNR and FQNEAQ (reference sequence). The CDR3 has 14 amino acids. In DNA, the CDR3 is TGTGCCAGCAGCTTAACCCCGTCTAACACTGAAGCTTTCTTT. Protein sequence: CASSLTPSNTEAFF.

This chain uses TRBV5-1 with TRBJ2-7, with 10 bases matching TRBD2. In germline, CDR1 is SGHRS, CDR2 YFSETQ. Trimming at V came to 0 bases and at J to 4 bases, leaving 4 bases not matched to a gene. The CDR3 is 15 amino acids. The chain's CDR3 is CASSLGAGGPYEQYF. As DNA, the CDR3 is TGCGCCAGCAGCTTGGGAGCGGGGGGGCCTTACGAGCAGTACTTC.

The rearrangement uses TRBV9 and TRBJ1-2, with D uncertain. Germline V CDR1 and CDR2: SGDLS, YYNGEE. The CDR3 totals 14 residues. Trimming removed 5 bases from V and 1 base from J, with 12 bases in between. CDR3 sequence (DNA): TGTGCCAGCAGATTATCGGGCAGTAACTATGGCTACACCTTC. This codes for CASRLSGSNYGYTF.

This sequence joins TRBV5-1 and TRBJ2-2; tentatively, D is TRBD1 (5 bases). The CDR3 contains 13 residues. V was clipped by 0 bases and J by 6 bases, with 6 bases between them. Per the germline V gene, CDR1 is SGHRS and CDR2 is YFSETQ. The CDR3 DNA reads as TGCGCCAGCAGCTTGGAAGGGGCCGGGGAGCTGTTTTTT. This translates into CASSLEGAGELFF.